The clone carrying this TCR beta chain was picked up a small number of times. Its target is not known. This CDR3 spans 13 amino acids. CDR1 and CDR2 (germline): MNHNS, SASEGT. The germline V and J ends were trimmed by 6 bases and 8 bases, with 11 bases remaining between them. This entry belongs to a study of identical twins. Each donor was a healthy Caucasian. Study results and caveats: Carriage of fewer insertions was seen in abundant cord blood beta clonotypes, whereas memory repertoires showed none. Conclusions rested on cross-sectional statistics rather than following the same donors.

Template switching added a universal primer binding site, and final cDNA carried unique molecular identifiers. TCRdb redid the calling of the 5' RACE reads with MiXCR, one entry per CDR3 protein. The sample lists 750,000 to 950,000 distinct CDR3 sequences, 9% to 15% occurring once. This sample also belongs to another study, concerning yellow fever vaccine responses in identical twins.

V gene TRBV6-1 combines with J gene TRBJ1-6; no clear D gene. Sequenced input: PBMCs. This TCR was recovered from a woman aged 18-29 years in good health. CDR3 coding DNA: TGTGCCAGCAGGGGCCTCCACTATTCACCCCTCCACTTT. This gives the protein CASRGLHYSPLHF.